The 4 T cell receptor beta chains listed next were all sequenced from one sample in a study of CD8+CD57+ T cells in acquired aplastic anemia. Using genomic DNA as the template, TCR beta VDJ and CDR3 profiling was carried out. Via MiXCR, TCRdb re-called the reads, giving one row per CDR3 protein. Of around 150,000 distinct CDR3 sequences in the sample, under 55% were seen once. Those patients picked for sequencing had displayed CD8+CD57+ cell expansion on flow cytometry. The source material was sorted CD4+, CD8+, or CD8+CD57+ T cells (not recorded which) from PBMCs. These TCRs come from a human donor with aplastic anemia.

This clonotype was found once. This may arise from a read error, as a much more abundant clone is one base away. This sequence joins TRBV6-1 and TRBJ1-1, with unresolved D. Between the trimmed V and J ends, which lost 7 bases and 1 base, there was a span of 13 bases. This CDR3 has 14 residues. The germline V gene encodes CDR1 MNHNS and CDR2 SASEGT. The DNA of the CDR3 is TGTGCCAGCAAGCGGAACACTACGAACACTGAAGCTTTCTTT. Protein: CASKRNTTNTEAFF.

The chain combines TRBV20-1 with TRBJ1-6; D unclear. Per germline, CDR1 DFQATT and CDR2 SNEGSKA (reference sequence). The CDR3 is made up of 13 amino acids. Trimming took off 2 bases at V and 5 bases at J, with 7 bases between the two ends. The DNA of the CDR3 is TGCAGTGCTAGAAGGGCCAATAATTCACCCCTCCACTTT. Amino acids: CSARRANNSPLHF.

In the case of this clonotype: A single base separates this from a much larger clone, so it may be a read error. The V gene is TRBV6-1, the J gene TRBJ2-5, with D uncertain. This CDR3 region has 13 residues. Germline loops: CDR1 MNHNS, CDR2 SASEGT. The CDR3 here is CASSGGSQEAQYF. The CDR3 DNA is TGTGCCAGCAGTGGAGGCTCGCAAGAGGCCCAGTACTTC.

With regard to this clonotype: At one boundary the junction diverges from the germline segment, which might be a read error. The chain joins TRBV6-1 to TRBJ1-3; D gene ambiguous. Germline V gene data show CDR1 as MNHNS and CDR2 as SASEGT. This CDR3 contains 15 residues. CDR3 residues: CASNEAPNYGNTIYF. The CDR3, as DNA: TGTGCCAGCAATGAAGCGCCGAACTATGGAAACACCATATATTTT.